The clone carrying this TCR beta chain was seen a handful of times. Its antigen remains unknown. The V segment lost 5 bases and the J segment 4 bases; nucleotides outside the gene matches: 9. The CDR3 consists of 15 residues. CDR1 is MDHEN and CDR2 is SYDVKM in the germline V gene. Vbeta (60) and Jbeta (13) primers were used in the PCR. Using immunoSEQ multiplex PCR, the repertoire was profiled, and TCRdb retains in-frame clones only, with some absent. The sample lists under 200,000 clones, more than 65% occurring once. This record comes from a study of cytomegalovirus exposure and HLA in healthy donors. Study results and caveats: For cytomegalovirus status, the classifier reportedly gave diagnoses with high specificity and sensitivity. In vitro testing confirmed a few CMV-associated chains as specific for CMV antigens. Common viral pathogens (according to a later analysis) appeared linked to several of the most significant clusters.

Material for sequencing was PBMCs. The gene calls are TRBV28 and TRBJ2-3; 7 bases match TRBD2. The TCR was taken from a woman between 40 and 55 years old in good health and CMV-seropositive. The chain's CDR3 is CASSRLAGGADTQYF. CDR3 coding DNA: TGTGCCAGCAGTCGACTAGCCGGAGGGGCAGATACGCAGTATTTT. The variable domain in full, with the rest retrieved from reference TRBV28 and TRBJ2-3, is DVKVTQSSRYLVKRTGEKVFLECVQDMDHENMFWYRQDPGLGLRLIYFSYDVKMKEKGDIPEGYSVSREKKERFSLILESASTNQTSMYLCASSRLAGGADTQYFGPGTRLTVL.